These T cell receptor beta chains were read from a single sample in a study of CD8+CD57+ T cells in acquired aplastic anemia. TCRdb ran MiXCR on the reads and lists one entry per CDR3 protein. The profile covers a few hundred thousand distinct CDR3 sequences, with under 55% appearing a single time and around 20% taken by the ten largest. Sequences were obtained from sorted CD4+, CD8+, or CD8+CD57+ T cells (not recorded which) from PBMCs. The receptors here all came from a human donor with aplastic anemia. Both conserved end residues are part of each CDR3. A D gene is named only where the DNA matches it firmly.

D,V,CDR3
TRBD1,TRBV20-1,CSARDPDRGNNSPLHF
TRBD1,TRBV10-2,CASSELGTASYEQYF
TRBD1,TRBV10-1,CASPTGLRGYTF
NA,TRBV6-5,CASSYAPGPMDNQPQHF
NA,TRBV3-1,CASSLVSDLQYF
TRBD2,TRBV7-7,CASRLSGGAGGTDTQYF
NA,TRBV28,CASSLRSEGSYEQYF
NA,TRBV20-1,CSAGPPLESQPQHF
NA,TRBV6-5,CASRDPRGYTF
NA,TRBV7-2,CASSRGGPSGANVLTF
TRBD2,TRBV11-2,CASSFRGGGAGGADTQYF
TRBD2,TRBV30,CAWSLAGGQSETQYF
NA,TRBV5-1,CASSLQPAGEETQHF
TRBD1,TRBV14,CASSQRTGGGNTIYF
NA,TRBV2,CASGTGELFF
NA,TRBV20-1,CSARDLRLIQETQYF
NA,TRBV19,CASSIGPSAMLFF
TRBD1,TRBV15,CATSRPGTDNSPLHF
NA,TRBV15,CATSREATQETQYF
NA,TRBV6-5,CASRAPHGALIREQYF
TRBD1,TRBV6-1,CASYGTGNYEQYF
NA,TRBV6-5,CASSWTSSQHF
NA,TRBV10-3,CAIRGDGTLNEKLFF
NA,TRBV29-1,CSVSYRNYGYTF
TRBD1,TRBV5-1,CASSGLQGEKLFF
NA,TRBV7-8,CASSLDGQSQPQHF
TRBD1,TRBV10-1,CPDRTGGPNYGYTF
NA,TRBV9,CASSVGASDQETQYF
NA,TRBV7-2,CASSSIPRTPANTEAFF
NA,TRBV7-2,CASSLRTAIYEQYF
NA,TRBV30,CAWSVGGSTDTQYF
TRBD1,TRBV2,CASMRGTGNAKNIQYF
NA,TRBV12-3/TRBV12-4,CASSQRADSPLHF
NA,TRBV3-1,CASSQLRGSQPQHF
TRBD2,TRBV25-1,CASTASGGVETQYF
TRBD2,TRBV24-1,CATSDESGNSFDTQYF
NA,TRBV7-8,CASSFESRASSGANVLTF
NA,TRBV28,CASSQDLNTEAFF
TRBD1,TRBV19,CASSLRDSRNRAGGYTF
TRBD2,TRBV20-1,CSASPTAGGPYEQYF
TRBD1,TRBV19,CASSIVGTGRNQPQHF
TRBD1,TRBV25-1,CASQKNSGGRSPLHF
TRBD1,TRBV5-1,CASRLGSGGYESQPQHF
NA,TRBV18,CASSPPGANTGELFF
TRBD1,TRBV6-4,CASSAQGEGTEAFF
NA,TRBV27,CASRGRGLDGSYEQYF
NA,TRBV19,CASSIRLAGANVLTF
NA,TRBV3-1,CASSQDIGRYYGYTF
NA,TRBV7-2,CASSFGVNVLTF
NA,TRBV5-1,CASSLGPADSGNTICF
NA,TRBV5-1,CASSSDSAAQYF
TRBD1,TRBV2,CASRARTGSSPLHF
TRBD1,TRBV29-1,CSVTGTAGTLGYEQYF
NA,TRBV7-9,CASREGRGSSNYGYTF
NA,TRBV19,CASSQSTPGSQPQHF
TRBD1,TRBV20-1,CSAAGTGPYEQYF
NA,TRBV20-1,CSAKGTLTMVTNTEAFF
NA,TRBV7-9,CASSATASYNSPLHF
NA,TRBV15,CATSPSGSGQETQYF